This T cell receptor beta chain comes out of a study of blood T cell repertoires in COVID-19. Sequencing was performed with immunoSEQ multiplex PCR; in TCRdb, only in-frame clones are kept and a portion is missing. This sample carries over 150,000 clones, approximately 87% of them seen once, and the ten largest clones take roughly an eighth. Enrolled during active infection, Seattle patients were then followed longitudinally. V dropped 2 bases and J dropped 0 bases, with 11 bases sitting between them. The germline V gene encodes CDR1 SGHAT and CDR2 FQNNGV. The CDR3 has 15 amino acids. The sample comprised peripheral blood. The receptor's source is a woman in her 70s with COVID-19, enrolled during active disease. The rearrangement joins TRBV11-2 to TRBJ2-7; D might be TRBD2 (6 bases). CDR3 coding DNA: TGTGCCAGCAGCTTATACGGGGGTCCCTCCTACGAGCAGTACTTC. It codes for CASSLYGGPSYEQYF.